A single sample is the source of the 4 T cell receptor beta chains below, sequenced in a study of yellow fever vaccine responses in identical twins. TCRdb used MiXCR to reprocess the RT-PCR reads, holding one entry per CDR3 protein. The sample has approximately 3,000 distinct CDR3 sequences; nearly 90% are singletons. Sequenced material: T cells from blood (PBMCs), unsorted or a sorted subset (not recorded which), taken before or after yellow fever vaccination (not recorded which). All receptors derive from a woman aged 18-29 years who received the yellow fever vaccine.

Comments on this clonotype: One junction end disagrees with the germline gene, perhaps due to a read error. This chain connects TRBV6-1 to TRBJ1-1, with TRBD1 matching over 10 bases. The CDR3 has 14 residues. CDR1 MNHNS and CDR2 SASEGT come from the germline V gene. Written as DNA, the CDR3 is TGTGCCAGTGGGACAGGGGTATTAGACACCGAAGCTTTCTTT. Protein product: CASGTGVLDTEAFF.

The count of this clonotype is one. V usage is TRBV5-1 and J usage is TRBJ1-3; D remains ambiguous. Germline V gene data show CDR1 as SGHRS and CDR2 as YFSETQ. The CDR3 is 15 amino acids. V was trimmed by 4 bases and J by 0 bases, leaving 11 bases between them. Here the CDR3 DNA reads TGCGCCAGCAGCCCGGACGGTCGCTCTGGAAACACCATATATTTT. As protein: CASSPDGRSGNTIYF. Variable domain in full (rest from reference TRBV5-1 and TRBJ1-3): KAGVTQTPRYLIKTRGQQVTLSCSPISGHRSVSWYQQTPGQGLQFLFEYFSETQRNKGNFPGRFSGRQFSNSRSEMNVSTLELGDSALYLCASSPDGRSGNTIYFGEGSWLTVV.

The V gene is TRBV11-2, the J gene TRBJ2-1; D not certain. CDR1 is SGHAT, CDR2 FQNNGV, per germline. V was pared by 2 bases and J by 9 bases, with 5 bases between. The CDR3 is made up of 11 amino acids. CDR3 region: CASSLKSEQFF. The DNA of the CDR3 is TGTGCCAGCAGCTTAAAGAGTGAGCAGTTCTTC.

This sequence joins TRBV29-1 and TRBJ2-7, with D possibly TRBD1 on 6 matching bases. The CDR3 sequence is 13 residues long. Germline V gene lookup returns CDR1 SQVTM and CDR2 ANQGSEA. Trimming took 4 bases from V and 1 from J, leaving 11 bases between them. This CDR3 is CSVAGTRSYEQYF. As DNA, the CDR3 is TGCAGCGTTGCCGGGACAAGGTCCTACGAGCAGTACTTC.